Presented here are 10 T cell receptor beta chains from one specimen sequenced in a study of T-cell reconstitution after alpha-beta-depleted transplantation in children. Unique molecular identifiers were incorporated into the prepared TCRbeta library. TCRdb re-called the PCR reads through MiXCR, storing one row per CDR3 protein. This sample carries around 600,000 distinct CDR3 sequences, about 10% of them seen once, and the ten largest clones take less than 5%. Source: PBMCs from the stem cell graft donor, taken from the stem cell graft. Receptors were obtained from a human donor who donated a stem cell graft to a child with acute myeloid leukemia.

The chain carries TRBV13 and TRBJ1-2; 9 positions agree with TRBD1. Germline V CDR1 and CDR2: PRHDT, FYEKMQ (reference sequence). With V trimmed by 3 bases and J by 2 bases, 7 bases remained unmatched. The length of the CDR3 is 16 residues. The CDR3 DNA reads TGTGCCAGCAGCTTTTTGGGGACAGGGCTGAACTATGGCTACACCTTC. Translated, it gives CASSFLGTGLNYGYTF.

This clonotype was recorded many times. The rearrangement joins TRBV29-1 to TRBJ1-5; D uncertain. V lost 3 bases and J 4 bases, leaving 7 bases between the germline ends. This CDR3 has 12 residues. Germline CDR1 is SQVTM and CDR2 is ANQGSEA. The CDR3 spells CSVDDGNQPQHF. Here the CDR3 DNA reads TGCAGCGTTGACGACGGAAATCAGCCCCAGCATTTT.

In this sample, this clonotype turned up a few times. The gene calls are TRBV20-1 and TRBJ2-7; TRBD1 agrees at 11 bases. Germline CDR1 is DFQATT and CDR2 is SNEGSKA (reference sequence). J was trimmed by 6 bases and V by 4 bases; bases with no gene match: 8. The CDR3 sequence is 14 residues long. CDR3 residues: CSAISGTGGGEQYF. CDR3 coding DNA: TGCAGTGCTATTTCCGGGACAGGGGGTGGCGAGCAGTACTTC.

There are many counts of this clonotype. V gene TRBV27 combines with J gene TRBJ2-1; 8 bases align to TRBD1. The germline CDR1 and CDR2 sequences are MNHEY and SMNVEV (reference sequence). The CDR3 has 14 residues. Trimming at V came to 3 bases and at J to 7 bases, leaving 5 bases not matched to a gene. The CDR3: CASSLPGGWNEQFF. The CDR3 nucleotides read TGTGCCAGCAGTTTGCCAGGGGGCTGGAATGAGCAGTTCTTC.

The chain uses TRBV28 and TRBJ1-5; D call uncertain. Trimming pared 2 bases from V and 9 bases from J, leaving 14 bases between. The CDR3 sequence is 14 residues long. CDR1 MDHEN and CDR2 SYDVKM come from the germline V gene. This chain's CDR3 is CASSLRQTNGPQHF. As DNA, the CDR3 is TGTGCCAGCAGTTTAAGGCAGACCAACGGGCCCCAGCATTTT.

The sample holds a few counts of this clonotype. The chain combines TRBV10-3 with TRBJ2-5, with D perhaps matching TRBD1 or TRBD2 (5 bases each). The germline V gene encodes CDR1 ENHRY and CDR2 SYGVKD. Trimming removed 2 bases from V and 5 bases from J, with 12 bases in between. CDR3 length equals 14 residues. The CDR3 spells CAISEPRDPETQYF. The CDR3 nucleotides read TGTGCCATCAGTGAGCCTCGGGACCCGGAGACCCAGTACTTC.

The V call is TRBV28, the J call TRBJ2-7; D unclear. Trimming pared 5 bases from V and 0 bases from J, leaving 14 bases between. CDR3 length: 15 residues. Germline CDR1 reads MDHEN; CDR2 reads SYDVKM. This CDR3 reads CASSPDGESSYEQYF. The CDR3 bases are TGTGCCAGCAGTCCCGACGGCGAGAGCTCCTACGAGCAGTACTTC.

This clonotype was seen repeatedly, ten times or more. The chain is built from TRBV5-1 and TRBJ2-7; D is undetermined. Trimming removed 0 bases at V and 6 bases at J, with 16 bases between. CDR1 SGHRS and CDR2 YFSETQ come from the germline V gene. The CDR3 is 15 amino acids. This CDR3 reads CASSLVQSLSVEQYF. In nucleotides, the CDR3 is TGCGCCAGCAGCTTGGTGCAGTCGCTTTCGGTCGAGCAGTACTTC.

This chain connects TRBV9 to TRBJ1-4; D unresolved. Germline CDR1 SGDLS, CDR2 YYNGEE. V lost 0 bases, J lost 8 bases, and 8 bases lay in between. This CDR3 has 13 residues. Here the CDR3 reads CASSVGRGEKLFF. In DNA, the CDR3 is TGTGCCAGCAGCGTAGGTCGAGGGGAAAAACTGTTTTTT.

The J gene is TRBJ1-1, the V gene TRBV2, with a tentative D call TRBD1 (5 bases). The CDR3 length is 13 residues. V gave up 8 bases and J gave up 5 bases, with 15 bases separating them. Germline V CDR1 and CDR2: SNHLY, FYNNEI. Written as DNA, the CDR3 is TGTGCCAGCGTCAGGCAGGGTGGAACTGAAGCTTTCTTT. Translation: CASVRQGGTEAFF.